Listed below are T cell receptor beta chains from one sample, sequenced in a study of cytomegalovirus exposure and HLA in healthy donors. The repertoire was sequenced with immunoSEQ multiplex PCR; TCRdb's copy has only in-frame clones and lacks some. The data contain about 120,000 clones, roughly 72% of them singletons. The sample was PBMCs. All receptors derive from a man between 35 and 55 years old in good health and CMV-seropositive. Each CDR3 is given with its conserved first and last residue. The D gene is left open where the match is weak. Rows give clone size only sometimes, using once, few, many, or a class for an expanded clone.

D: NA; V: TRBV27; size: few; J: TRBJ2-3; DNA: TGTGCCAGCAGTTTTATCCCGGGAAGCGGAGCCCTTCGCGCAGATACGCAGTATTTT; CDR3: CASSFIPGSGALRADTQYF
D: NA; V: TRBV4-1; size: few; J: TRBJ1-2; DNA: TGCGCCAGCAGCCAAACCCAGGACAGCACTAACTATGGCTACACCTTC; CDR3: CASSQTQDSTNYGYTF
D: NA; V: TRBV7-9; size: NA; J: TRBJ2-7; DNA: TGTGCCAGCAGCTTAGCTGGCGGTTTGACCTACGAGCAGTACTTC; CDR3: CASSLAGGLTYEQYF
D: NA; V: TRBV29-1; size: NA; J: TRBJ2-1; DNA: TGCAGCGGAATGGAGAGCTCCTACAATGAGCAGTTCTTC; CDR3: CSGMESSYNEQFF
D: NA; V: TRBV28; size: NA; J: TRBJ2-7; DNA: TGTGCCAGCAGCCCCGGGACAACCAAAAGGGGCTACGAGCAGTACTTC; CDR3: CASSPGTTKRGYEQYF
D: NA; V: TRBV27; size: NA; J: TRBJ1-2; DNA: TGTGCCAGCAGTAGCGGGCCCCCTAACTATGGCTACACCTTC; CDR3: CASSSGPPNYGYTF
D: NA; V: TRBV7-3; size: NA; J: TRBJ2-5; DNA: TGTGCCAGCAGCCCCGGGTCTCTGGAGACCCAGTACTTC; CDR3: CASSPGSLETQYF
D: TRBD1; V: TRBV5-8; size: few; J: TRBJ1-4; DNA: TGTGCCAGCAGCTTGGTGGACAGGGTATGGGAAAAACTGTTTTTT; CDR3: CASSLVDRVWEKLFF
D: TRBD1; V: TRBV5-1; size: few; J: TRBJ1-2; DNA: TGCGCCAGCAGCTTGGCCGGGACAGGGCCCTCTCCCTATGGCTACACCTTC; CDR3: CASSLAGTGPSPYGYTF
D: TRBD2; V: TRBV7-6; size: NA; J: TRBJ2-7; DNA: TGTGCCAGCAGTTCACGACAGTTACGGGAGGCTGGGGAGCAGTACTTC; CDR3: CASSSRQLREAGEQYF
D: NA; V: TRBV10-3; size: NA; J: TRBJ2-7; DNA: TGTGCCATCAGTGGTGGAGGGTTAAACTCCTACGAGCAGTACTTC; CDR3: CAISGGGLNSYEQYF
D: TRBD1; V: TRBV19; size: few; J: TRBJ1-3; DNA: TGTGCCACCCAACCTGGGACAGGGGCCTCTGGAAACACCATATATTTT; CDR3: CATQPGTGASGNTIYF
D: TRBD1; V: TRBV27; size: NA; J: TRBJ1-2; DNA: TGTGCCAGCAGTTTATCGGCCAGGGGGGCCTATGGCTACACCTTC; CDR3: CASSLSARGAYGYTF
D: TRBD2; V: TRBV6-5; size: NA; J: TRBJ2-5; DNA: TGTGCCAGCAGGCTAGCGGGGGCTACGCGGGAGACCCAGTACTTC; CDR3: CASRLAGATRETQYF
D: NA; V: TRBV11-2; size: NA; J: TRBJ1-3; DNA: TGTGCCAGCAGCTTACTCCGGGGAAACACCATATATTTT; CDR3: CASSLLRGNTIYF
D: NA; V: TRBV19; size: NA; J: TRBJ1-2; DNA: TGTGCCAGTAGTACGACAGGACTTAATTCTGGCTACACCTTC; CDR3: CASSTTGLNSGYTF
D: TRBD2; V: TRBV29-1; size: NA; J: TRBJ2-3; DNA: TGCAGCGTTGGGTTGCTAGCGGGAGGCACAGATACGCAGTATTTT; CDR3: CSVGLLAGGTDTQYF
D: TRBD2; V: TRBV4-2; size: NA; J: TRBJ2-7; DNA: TGTGCCAGCAGCCAAGAACCTAGCGGGAAATACGAGCAGTACTTC; CDR3: CASSQEPSGKYEQYF
D: TRBD2; V: TRBV7-8; size: NA; J: TRBJ2-3; DNA: TGTGCCAGCAGCTCCCCCGGGACTAACACAGATACGCAGTATTTT; CDR3: CASSSPGTNTDTQYF
D: NA; V: TRBV7-3; size: NA; J: TRBJ2-4; DNA: TGTGCCACCAGGGCAGGGGAAGTAGCCAAAAACATTCAGTACTTC; CDR3: CATRAGEVAKNIQYF
D: NA; V: TRBV7-9; size: once; J: TRBJ2-3; DNA: TGTGCCAGCAGCCCATTTGGGGGCAGGTTCACAGATACGCAGTATTTT; CDR3: CASSPFGGRFTDTQYF
D: NA; V: TRBV30; size: NA; J: TRBJ1-1; DNA: TGTGCCTGGAGTGTCAAGGGGGTCACTGAAGCTTTCTTT; CDR3: CAWSVKGVTEAFF
D: TRBD2; V: TRBV5-1; size: NA; J: TRBJ2-3; DNA: TGCGCCAGCAGCTCACTAGCGGGGGGGGCAGATACGCAGTATTTT; CDR3: CASSSLAGGADTQYF
D: TRBD2; V: TRBV28; size: NA; J: TRBJ2-1; DNA: TGTGCCGGTAGCGGGAGGGCCCAAAACAACTACAATGAGCAGTTCTTC; CDR3: CAGSGRAQNNYNEQFF
D: TRBD2; V: TRBV7-8; size: NA; J: TRBJ2-5; DNA: TGTGCCAGCAACCCTGGCGGGAGATATGAGACCCAGTACTTC; CDR3: CASNPGGRYETQYF
D: NA; V: TRBV7-8; size: once; J: TRBJ1-3; DNA: TGTGCCAGCAGCTTAGGAGGGTTAGACACCATATATTTT; CDR3: CASSLGGLDTIYF
D: NA; V: TRBV5-6; size: NA; J: TRBJ2-5; DNA: TGTGCCAGCAGCCGGAGAAGGACTTCAAAAGAGACCCAGTACTTC; CDR3: CASSRRRTSKETQYF
D: TRBD1; V: TRBV7-9; size: NA; J: TRBJ1-1; DNA: TGTGCCAGCACAAGCCGGACAGGGGGTGGTAACACTGAAGCTTTCTTT; CDR3: CASTSRTGGGNTEAFF
D: NA; V: TRBV28; size: NA; J: TRBJ1-5; DNA: TGTGCCAGCAGTTTGGGGGGAAAGGAGCAGCCCCAGCATTTT; CDR3: CASSLGGKEQPQHF
D: NA; V: TRBV19; size: few; J: TRBJ1-2; DNA: TGTGCCAGTCAAGTAGCGGGAGTAAACTATGGCTACACCTTC; CDR3: CASQVAGVNYGYTF
D: NA; V: TRBV30; size: NA; J: TRBJ2-1; DNA: TGCGCCTGGAGGTTCAGGGGCCGTTACAATGAGCAGTTCTTC; CDR3: CAWRFRGRYNEQFF
D: TRBD1; V: TRBV5-1; size: NA; J: TRBJ2-5; DNA: TGCGCCAGCAGCCTACATCACCTGACAGGGGAAGAGACCCAGTACTTC; CDR3: CASSLHHLTGEETQYF
D: TRBD1; V: TRBV9; size: few; J: TRBJ2-7; DNA: TGTGCCAGCAGCTTAGAACAGGGGGCATATGGCGAGCAGTACTTC; CDR3: CASSLEQGAYGEQYF
D: TRBD1; V: TRBV6-5; size: NA; J: TRBJ1-2; DNA: TGTGCCAGCCACCGAGGGGGCGGCGGGGATGGCTACACCTTC; CDR3: CASHRGGGGDGYTF
D: NA; V: TRBV4-2; size: NA; J: TRBJ2-1; DNA: TGTGCCAGCAGCCAAGAGCCGAAGGTACCAGGTGAGCAGTTCTTC; CDR3: CASSQEPKVPGEQFF
D: TRBD2; V: TRBV27; size: NA; J: TRBJ2-7; DNA: TGTGCCAGCAGTTTAACCGGGACTAGAGGCGAGCAGTACTTC; CDR3: CASSLTGTRGEQYF
D: NA; V: TRBV7-8; size: few; J: TRBJ1-5; DNA: TGTGCCAGCAGCACAATGGCAGGGTTTAATCAGCCCCAGCATTTT; CDR3: CASSTMAGFNQPQHF
D: TRBD2; V: TRBV6-1; size: NA; J: TRBJ2-7; DNA: TGTGCCAGCAGGGGGACTAGCGGGAGGGCCTACGAGCAGTACTTC; CDR3: CASRGTSGRAYEQYF
D: NA; V: TRBV10-1; size: NA; J: TRBJ2-2; DNA: TGCGCCAGCAGAGACTCTAGTACCCCCTCCGGGGAGCTGTTTTTT; CDR3: CASRDSSTPSGELFF
D: TRBD2; V: TRBV7-2; size: NA; J: TRBJ2-1; DNA: TGTGCTAGCCAAGCTTTCACGGGGGGGTTCTACAATGAGCAGTTCTTC; CDR3: CASQAFTGGFYNEQFF